This is a list of T cell receptor beta chains from one sample in a study of tumor-infiltrating lymphocytes in primary liver carcinoma. TCRdb re-derived calls from the multiplex PCR reads in MiXCR, one entry per CDR3 protein. The sample has fewer than 400,000 distinct CDR3 sequences; 58% are singletons. Specimen: peripheral blood. These receptors were collected from a young woman with primary liver carcinoma and hepatitis B virus infection. The CDR3 runs from the conserved cysteine through the conserved F or W. The D gene is left open where the match is weak. Where a row states a size, it is once, few, many or the class of an expanded clone; other rows omit it.

d_gene: NA
v_gene: TRBV6-5
len: 13
abundance: NA
j_gene: TRBJ1-5
CDR3aa: CASRYSRGQPRHF
CDR3nt: TGTGCCAGCAGATACTCGAGAGGTCAGCCCCGGCATTTT

d_gene: NA
v_gene: TRBV13
len: 14
abundance: NA
j_gene: TRBJ2-1
CDR3aa: CASSLNEGYSEQFF
CDR3nt: TGTGCCAGCAGCCTTAATGAGGGCTATAGTGAGCAGTTCTTC

d_gene: TRBD1
v_gene: TRBV6-1
len: 15
abundance: NA
j_gene: TRBJ1-2
CDR3aa: CASRETGVGAYGYTF
CDR3nt: TGTGCCAGCAGGGAAACAGGGGTTGGCGCCTATGGCTACACCTTC

d_gene: NA
v_gene: TRBV13
len: 20
abundance: NA
j_gene: TRBJ2-7
CDR3aa: CASSSRGGGPASGSSYEQYF
CDR3nt: TGTGCCAGCAGCTCTAGAGGGGGGGGTCCAGCTAGCGGAAGCTCCTACGAGCAGTACTTC

d_gene: NA
v_gene: TRBV6-5
len: 13
abundance: NA
j_gene: TRBJ1-2
CDR3aa: CVSSWVQNYGYTF
CDR3nt: TGTGTCAGCAGCTGGGTCCAGAACTATGGCTACACCTTC

d_gene: NA
v_gene: TRBV12-3/TRBV12-4
len: 15
abundance: once
j_gene: TRBJ2-6
CDR3aa: CASRIGSSGANVMTF
CDR3nt: TGTGCCAGCAGGATAGGATCCTCTGGGGCCAACGTCATGACTTTC

d_gene: NA
v_gene: TRBV5-6
len: 15
abundance: NA
j_gene: TRBJ2-1
CDR3aa: CASNFGGPISNEQFF
CDR3nt: TGTGCCAGCAACTTCGGGGGACCTATTTCCAATGAGCAGTTCTTC

d_gene: TRBD1
v_gene: TRBV25-1
len: 15
abundance: NA
j_gene: TRBJ2-3
CDR3aa: CASSVNRGDADTQYF
CDR3nt: TGTGCTAGCAGTGTGAACAGGGGGGACGCAGATACGCAGTATTTT

d_gene: NA
v_gene: TRBV7-3
len: 13
abundance: NA
j_gene: TRBJ2-2
CDR3aa: CASSVGPTGELFF
CDR3nt: TGTGCCAGCAGTGTGGGACCCACCGGGGAGCTGTTTTTT

d_gene: NA
v_gene: TRBV7-9
len: 15
abundance: few
j_gene: TRBJ2-7
CDR3aa: CASSRASFTSYEQYF
CDR3nt: TGTGCCAGCAGCCGCGCTAGCTTTACCTCCTACGAGCAGTACTTC

d_gene: NA
v_gene: TRBV28
len: 13
abundance: NA
j_gene: TRBJ1-2
CDR3aa: CASSLDNHYGYTF
CDR3nt: TGTGCCAGCAGTCTCGACAATCACTATGGCTACACCTTC

d_gene: NA
v_gene: TRBV7-9
len: 12
abundance: few
j_gene: TRBJ2-7
CDR3aa: CASSLVSHEQYF
CDR3nt: TGTGCCAGCAGCTTAGTCTCTCACGAGCAGTACTTC

d_gene: NA
v_gene: TRBV6-6
len: 18
abundance: few
j_gene: TRBJ2-2
CDR3aa: CASKGFIAVNSNTGELFF
CDR3nt: TGTGCCAGCAAGGGGTTCATCGCGGTCAACTCGAACACCGGGGAGCTGTTTTTT

d_gene: NA
v_gene: TRBV12-3/TRBV12-4
len: 15
abundance: many
j_gene: TRBJ2-3
CDR3aa: CASTLRGLARDTQYF
CDR3nt: TGTGCCAGCACCCTGAGGGGCCTAGCGCGAGATACGCAGTATTTT

d_gene: NA
v_gene: TRBV10-2
len: 12
abundance: NA
j_gene: TRBJ2-7
CDR3aa: CASSELSYEQYF
CDR3nt: TGCGCCAGCAGTGAGTTATCCTACGAGCAGTACTTC

d_gene: NA
v_gene: TRBV12-3/TRBV12-4
len: 11
abundance: NA
j_gene: TRBJ2-5
CDR3aa: CASSFSETRYF
CDR3nt: TGTGCCAGCAGTTTTAGTGAGACCCGGTACTTC

d_gene: NA
v_gene: TRBV12-3/TRBV12-4
len: 11
abundance: few
j_gene: TRBJ2-1
CDR3aa: CASSAGAEQFF
CDR3nt: TGTGCCAGCAGCGCCGGGGCAGAGCAGTTCTTC

d_gene: NA
v_gene: TRBV5-4
len: 15
abundance: few
j_gene: TRBJ2-1
CDR3aa: CASSLGQRRYNEQFF
CDR3nt: TGTGCCAGCAGCTTGGGTCAAAGGAGATACAATGAGCAGTTCTTC

d_gene: TRBD2
v_gene: TRBV11-2
len: 16
abundance: many
j_gene: TRBJ2-3
CDR3aa: CASSLGTSGPTDTQYF
CDR3nt: TGTGCCAGCAGCTTGGGGACTAGCGGGCCCACAGATACGCAGTATTTT

d_gene: TRBD2
v_gene: TRBV29-1
len: 14
abundance: NA
j_gene: TRBJ2-1
CDR3aa: CSGLSGPRRGDQFF
CDR3nt: TGTAGCGGGCTCAGCGGTCCCCGGCGCGGTGACCAGTTCTTC

d_gene: TRBD1
v_gene: TRBV7-9
len: 15
abundance: NA
j_gene: TRBJ2-7
CDR3aa: CASNDRDRAAYEQYF
CDR3nt: TGTGCCAGCAACGACCGGGACAGGGCCGCCTACGAGCAGTACTTC

d_gene: NA
v_gene: TRBV11-2
len: 15
abundance: NA
j_gene: TRBJ2-1
CDR3aa: CASSLHWIGGNEQFF
CDR3nt: TGTGCCAGCAGCTTACATTGGATAGGGGGCAATGAGCAGTTCTTC

d_gene: NA
v_gene: TRBV7-9
len: 12
abundance: few
j_gene: TRBJ2-5
CDR3aa: CASSLSAETQYF
CDR3nt: TGTGCCAGCAGCTTAAGCGCAGAGACCCAGTACTTC

d_gene: TRBD1
v_gene: TRBV6-2/TRBV6-3
len: 15
abundance: few
j_gene: TRBJ1-1
CDR3aa: CASSPFDREYTEAFF
CDR3nt: TGTGCCAGCAGCCCCTTCGACAGGGAGTACACTGAAGCTTTCTTT

d_gene: TRBD2
v_gene: TRBV11-2
len: 15
abundance: many
j_gene: TRBJ2-3
CDR3aa: CASSSGLAATDTQYF
CDR3nt: TGTGCCAGCAGCTCCGGACTAGCGGCCACAGATACGCAGTATTTT

d_gene: TRBD2
v_gene: TRBV4-1
len: 19
abundance: NA
j_gene: TRBJ2-6
CDR3aa: CTSSQEVPSGSTGANVLTF
CDR3nt: TGCACCAGCAGCCAAGAAGTTCCTAGCGGGAGTACTGGGGCCAACGTCCTGACTTTC

d_gene: NA
v_gene: TRBV4-1
len: 17
abundance: NA
j_gene: TRBJ1-4
CDR3aa: CASSPQRGGAWGEKLIF
CDR3nt: TGCGCCAGCAGCCCACAAAGAGGCGGGGCCTGGGGTGAAAAACTGATTTTT

d_gene: NA
v_gene: TRBV13
len: 15
abundance: NA
j_gene: TRBJ2-3
CDR3aa: CASSLAAENTDTQYF
CDR3nt: TGTGCCAGCAGCTTGGCAGCGGAGAACACAGATACGCAGTATTTT

d_gene: NA
v_gene: TRBV7-8
len: 19
abundance: NA
j_gene: TRBJ1-1
CDR3aa: CASSRLHVVGTGANTEAFF
CDR3nt: TGTGCCAGCAGCCGACTTCACGTAGTTGGGACCGGAGCCAACACTGAAGCTTTCTTT

d_gene: NA
v_gene: TRBV11-2
len: 12
abundance: NA
j_gene: TRBJ2-3
CDR3aa: CVSSLEADTQFF
CDR3nt: TGTGTCAGCAGCTTAGAAGCTGATACGCAGTTTTTT

d_gene: NA
v_gene: TRBV7-3
len: 15
abundance: NA
j_gene: TRBJ2-6
CDR3aa: CASSFSNSGANVLTF
CDR3nt: TGTGCCAGCAGCTTCTCAAACTCTGGGGCCAACGTCCTGACTTTC

d_gene: NA
v_gene: TRBV5-4
len: 14
abundance: NA
j_gene: TRBJ1-1
CDR3aa: CASSSLDGNNEAFF
CDR3nt: TGTGCCAGCAGCTCCCTCGACGGGAACAATGAAGCTTTCTTT

d_gene: NA
v_gene: TRBV9
len: 12
abundance: NA
j_gene: TRBJ1-2
CDR3aa: CASSAHRPGYIF
CDR3nt: TGTGCCAGCAGCGCACACAGGCCTGGCTACATCTTC

d_gene: TRBD1
v_gene: TRBV6-1
len: 18
abundance: NA
j_gene: TRBJ1-5
CDR3aa: CASSEMGTEFARYQPQHF
CDR3nt: TGTGCCAGCAGTGAAATGGGGACAGAATTCGCCAGGTATCAGCCCCAGCATTTT

d_gene: TRBD2
v_gene: TRBV11-3
len: 15
abundance: NA
j_gene: TRBJ2-1
CDR3aa: CASSYSGGDYDEQFF
CDR3nt: TGTGCCAGCAGTTATAGCGGGGGAGACTACGATGAGCAGTTCTTC

d_gene: TRBD1
v_gene: TRBV4-3
len: 17
abundance: many
j_gene: TRBJ1-4
CDR3aa: CASSHGITGASSGKLFF
CDR3nt: TGCGCCAGCAGCCACGGTATCACAGGGGCTTCTTCCGGAAAACTGTTTTTT

d_gene: NA
v_gene: TRBV28
len: 12
abundance: few
j_gene: TRBJ2-7
CDR3aa: CASSPPGSEQYF
CDR3nt: TGTGCCAGCAGTCCACCAGGTAGCGAGCAGTACTTC

d_gene: TRBD1
v_gene: TRBV5-6
len: 14
abundance: NA
j_gene: TRBJ2-7
CDR3aa: CASSLGQGGYEQYF
CDR3nt: TGTGCCAGCAGCTTGGGACAGGGCGGCTACGAGCAGTACTTC

d_gene: NA
v_gene: TRBV5-6
len: 14
abundance: few
j_gene: TRBJ1-5
CDR3aa: CASSYRLSNQPQHF
CDR3nt: TGTGCCAGCAGCTATCGTCTTAGCAATCAGCCCCAGCATTTT

d_gene: NA
v_gene: TRBV6-2/TRBV6-3
len: 14
abundance: NA
j_gene: TRBJ2-3
CDR3aa: CASSPQRPTDTQYF
CDR3nt: TGTGCCAGCAGTCCCCAGCGGCCCACAGATACGCAGTATTTT

d_gene: NA
v_gene: TRBV12-3/TRBV12-4
len: 15
abundance: once
j_gene: TRBJ2-1
CDR3aa: CASGQGQTSYNEQFF
CDR3nt: TGTGCCAGCGGTCAGGGCCAGACCTCCTACAATGAGCAGTTCTTC

d_gene: NA
v_gene: TRBV6-2/TRBV6-3
len: 16
abundance: NA
j_gene: TRBJ1-5
CDR3aa: CASNYPVLYSNQPQHF
CDR3nt: TGTGCCAGCAATTACCCTGTGCTGTACTCCAATCAGCCCCAGCATTTT

d_gene: NA
v_gene: TRBV29-1
len: 13
abundance: NA
j_gene: TRBJ2-3
CDR3aa: CSVYRDPTDTHYF
CDR3nt: TGCAGCGTTTACAGGGACCCCACAGATACGCACTATTTT

d_gene: TRBD1
v_gene: TRBV7-9
len: 17
abundance: few
j_gene: TRBJ2-1
CDR3aa: CASSTRDRVTIYNEQFF
CDR3nt: TGTGCCAGCAGCACGAGGGACAGGGTAACAATCTACAATGAGCAGTTCTTC

d_gene: NA
v_gene: TRBV4-3
len: 15
abundance: many
j_gene: TRBJ2-1
CDR3aa: CASSQDLGAYNEQFF
CDR3nt: TGCGCCAGCAGCCAAGATCTAGGGGCCTACAATGAGCAGTTCTTC

d_gene: TRBD2
v_gene: TRBV11-2
len: 16
abundance: NA
j_gene: TRBJ2-1
CDR3aa: CASSDSETSGYKEQFF
CDR3nt: TGTGCCAGCAGCGACTCCGAGACTAGCGGGTACAAAGAGCAGTTCTTC

d_gene: TRBD2
v_gene: TRBV7-9
len: 15
abundance: NA
j_gene: TRBJ2-1
CDR3aa: CASRQEVAGYNEQFF
CDR3nt: TGTGCCAGCAGACAGGAGGTAGCGGGGTACAATGAGCAGTTCTTC

d_gene: NA
v_gene: TRBV7-9
len: 14
abundance: few
j_gene: TRBJ2-7
CDR3aa: CASSLNSLGNEQYF
CDR3nt: TGTGCCAGCAGCTTAAACAGCCTGGGGAACGAGCAGTACTTC